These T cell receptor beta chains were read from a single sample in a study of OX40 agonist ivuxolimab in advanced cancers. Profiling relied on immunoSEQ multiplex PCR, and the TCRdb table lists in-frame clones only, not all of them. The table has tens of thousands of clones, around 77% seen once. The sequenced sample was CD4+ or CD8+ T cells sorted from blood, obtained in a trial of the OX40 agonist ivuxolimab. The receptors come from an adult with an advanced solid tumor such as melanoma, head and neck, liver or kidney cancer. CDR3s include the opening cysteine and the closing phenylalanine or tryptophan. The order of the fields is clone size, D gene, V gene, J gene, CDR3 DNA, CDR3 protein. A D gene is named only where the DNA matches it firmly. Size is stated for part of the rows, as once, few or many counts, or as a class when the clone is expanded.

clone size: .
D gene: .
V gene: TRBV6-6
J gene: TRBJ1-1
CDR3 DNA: TGTGCCAGCAGATTACAATGGGACACTGAAGCTTTCTTT
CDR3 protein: CASRLQWDTEAFF

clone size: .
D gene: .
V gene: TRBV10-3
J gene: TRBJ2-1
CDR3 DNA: TGTGCCATCAGTGAGGGTTATGAGCAGTTCTTC
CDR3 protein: CAISEGYEQFF

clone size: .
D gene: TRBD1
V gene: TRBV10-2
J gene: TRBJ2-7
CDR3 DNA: TGCGCCAGCAATCCGGGGACAGAGAAGCAGTACTTC
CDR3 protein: CASNPGTEKQYF

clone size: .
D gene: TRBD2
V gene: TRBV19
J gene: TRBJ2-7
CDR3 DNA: TGTGCCAGTAGTATTGACGGGAGGGTCTACGAGCAGTACTTC
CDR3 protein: CASSIDGRVYEQYF

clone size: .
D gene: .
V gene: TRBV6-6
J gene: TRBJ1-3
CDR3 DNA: TGTGCCAGCTATATTACAGGGACCGGAAACACCATATATTTT
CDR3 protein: CASYITGTGNTIYF

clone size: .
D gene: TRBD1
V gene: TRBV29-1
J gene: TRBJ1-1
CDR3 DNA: TGCAGCGTTGACGGGGACAGGGAGCCCTTTGAAGCTTTCTTC
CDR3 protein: CSVDGDREPFEAFF

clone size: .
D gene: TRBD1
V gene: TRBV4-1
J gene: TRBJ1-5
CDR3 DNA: TGCGCCAGCAGCCACCGGGACAGGGGAGTCGATCAGCCCCAGCATTTT
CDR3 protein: CASSHRDRGVDQPQHF

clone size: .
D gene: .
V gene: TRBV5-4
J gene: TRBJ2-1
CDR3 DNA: TGTGCCAGCAGCTTACGGACGAGGAGCAACAATGAGCAGTTCTTC
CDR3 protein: CASSLRTRSNNEQFF

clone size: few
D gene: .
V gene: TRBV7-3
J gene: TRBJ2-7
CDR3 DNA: TGTGCCAGCAGCCCAACGCTAGAATCCTACGAGCAGTACTTC
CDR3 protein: CASSPTLESYEQYF

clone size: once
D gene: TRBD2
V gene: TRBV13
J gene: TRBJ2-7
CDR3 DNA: TGTGCCAGCAGCCGAGGGACTAGCGGGACCTACGAGCAGTACTTC
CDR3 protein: CASSRGTSGTYEQYF

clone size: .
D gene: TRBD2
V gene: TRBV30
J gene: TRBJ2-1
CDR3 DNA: TGTGCCTGGAGTTCCACGGGGGGAGAGCAGTTCTTC
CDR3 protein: CAWSSTGGEQFF

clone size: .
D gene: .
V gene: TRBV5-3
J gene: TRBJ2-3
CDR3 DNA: TGTGCCAGAAGCTTGGCAGATACGCAGTATTTT
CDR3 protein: CARSLADTQYF

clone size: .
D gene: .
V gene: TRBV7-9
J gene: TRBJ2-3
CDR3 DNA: TGTGCCAGCAGCTTAGCCTTCGGCCAGCCCGAGAATACGCAGTATTTT
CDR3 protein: CASSLAFGQPENTQYF

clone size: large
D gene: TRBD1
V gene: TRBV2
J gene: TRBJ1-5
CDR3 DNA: TGTGCCAGCGGCCCCAGGGGGCAGGGCAATCAGCCCCAGCATTTT
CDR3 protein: CASGPRGQGNQPQHF

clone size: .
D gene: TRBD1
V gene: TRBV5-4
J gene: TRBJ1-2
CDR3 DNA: TGTGCCAGCAGCCCGAAAAGGGGGCAGGGTGACTATGGCTACACCTTC
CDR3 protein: CASSPKRGQGDYGYTF

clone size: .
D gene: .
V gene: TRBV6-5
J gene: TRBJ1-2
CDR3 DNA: TGTGCCAGCAGTTACGGGTCAGGGTATGGCTATGGCTACACCTTC
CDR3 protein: CASSYGSGYGYGYTF

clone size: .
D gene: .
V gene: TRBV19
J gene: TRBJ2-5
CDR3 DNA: TGTGCCAGTAGTATGCAGCAGGCGTCCTGGGAGACCCAGTACTTC
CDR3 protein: CASSMQQASWETQYF

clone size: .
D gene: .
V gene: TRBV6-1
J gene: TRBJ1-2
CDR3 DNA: TGTGCCAGCAGATATTCCTATGGCTACACCTTC
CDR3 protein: CASRYSYGYTF

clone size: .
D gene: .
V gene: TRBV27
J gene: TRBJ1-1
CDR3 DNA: TGTGCCAGCAGTTCCCAGGGGTTTGACATGAACACTGAAGCTTTCTTT
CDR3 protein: CASSSQGFDMNTEAFF

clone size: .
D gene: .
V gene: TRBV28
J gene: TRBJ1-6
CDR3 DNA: TGTGCCAGCAGTTTATCGGCAGGGCTAGGGTCCTATAATTCACCCCTCCACTTT
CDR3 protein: CASSLSAGLGSYNSPLHF

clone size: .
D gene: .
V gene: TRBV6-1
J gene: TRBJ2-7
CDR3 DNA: TGTGCCAGCAGTATCCGAGGACTCTCCGAGCAGTACTTC
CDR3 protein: CASSIRGLSEQYF

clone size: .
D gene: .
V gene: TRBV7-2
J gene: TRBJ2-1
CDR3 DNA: TGTGCCAGCAGTCCCAGGTTTGGCGGGCAGAATGAGCAGTTCTTC
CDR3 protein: CASSPRFGGQNEQFF

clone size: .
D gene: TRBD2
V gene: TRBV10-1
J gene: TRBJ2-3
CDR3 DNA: TGCGCCAGCAGTAGAGGACTAGCGAGTTTTGGAGATACGCAGTATTTT
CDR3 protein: CASSRGLASFGDTQYF

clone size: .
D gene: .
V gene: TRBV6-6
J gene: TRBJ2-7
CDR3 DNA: TGTGCCAGCAGTTACGCGAGAATTCTCTCGGGAGAGCAGTACTTC
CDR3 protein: CASSYARILSGEQYF

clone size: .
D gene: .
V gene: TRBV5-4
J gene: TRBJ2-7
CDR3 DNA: TGTGCCAGCAGCTTGGGCACCGCCTACCCCTACGAGCAGTACTTC
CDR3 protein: CASSLGTAYPYEQYF

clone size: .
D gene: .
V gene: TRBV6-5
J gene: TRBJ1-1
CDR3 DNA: TGTGCCTGCTCTAGGGGGGGGGAGACTGAAGCTTTCTTT
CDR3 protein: CACSRGGETEAFF

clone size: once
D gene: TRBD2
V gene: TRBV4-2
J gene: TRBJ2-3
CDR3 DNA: TGTGCCAGCAGCCAAGCCCAACTAGCGGGAGCGGTAGATACGCAGTATTTT
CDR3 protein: CASSQAQLAGAVDTQYF

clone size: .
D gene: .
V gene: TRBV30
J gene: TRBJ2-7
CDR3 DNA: TGTGCCTGGAGTGGATTTGCCAGCACCTACGAGCAGTACTTC
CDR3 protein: CAWSGFASTYEQYF

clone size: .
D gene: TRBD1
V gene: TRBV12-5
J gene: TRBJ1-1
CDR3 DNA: TGTGCTAGTGGTTTGGTTCTTGGGACAGGTTCCTTAATGGGGACTGAAGCTTTCTTT
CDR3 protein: CASGLVLGTGSLMGTEAFF

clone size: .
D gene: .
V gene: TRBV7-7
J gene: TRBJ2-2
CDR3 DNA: TGTGCTAGCAGCCCCATAGGCACCGGGGAGCTGTTTTTT
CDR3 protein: CASSPIGTGELFF

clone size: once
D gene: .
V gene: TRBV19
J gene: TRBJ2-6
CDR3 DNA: TGTGCCAGTAGTAGAACAGGGATGGTCTCTGGGGCCAACGTCCTGACTTTC
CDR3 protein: CASSRTGMVSGANVLTF

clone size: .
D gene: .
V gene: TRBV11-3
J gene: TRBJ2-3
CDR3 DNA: TGTGCCAGCAGCCGACTAGTTAGGGATACGCAGTATTTT
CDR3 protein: CASSRLVRDTQYF

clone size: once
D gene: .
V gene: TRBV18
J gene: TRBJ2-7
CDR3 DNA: TGTGCCAGCTCACCACCAAGCCACAGCTACGAGCAGTACTTC
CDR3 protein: CASSPPSHSYEQYF

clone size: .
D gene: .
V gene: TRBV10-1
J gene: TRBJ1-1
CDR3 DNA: TGCGCCAGCAGGGCTACCCTGGGTGGGAACACTGAAGCTTTCTTT
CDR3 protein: CASRATLGGNTEAFF

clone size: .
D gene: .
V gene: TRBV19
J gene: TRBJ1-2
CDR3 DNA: TGTGCCAGTAGTCTGTCAGGGTTTAGCTATGGCTACACCTTC
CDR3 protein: CASSLSGFSYGYTF

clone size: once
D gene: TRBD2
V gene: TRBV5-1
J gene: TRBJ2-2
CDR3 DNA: TGCGCCAGCAGCTCCGGGGGTAGCGGGGTAATCACCGGGGAGCTGTTTTTT
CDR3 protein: CASSSGGSGVITGELFF

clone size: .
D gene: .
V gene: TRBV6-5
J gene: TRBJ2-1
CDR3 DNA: TGTGCCAGCAGTTACTCTAGTGGTTATGAGCAGTTCTTC
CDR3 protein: CASSYSSGYEQFF

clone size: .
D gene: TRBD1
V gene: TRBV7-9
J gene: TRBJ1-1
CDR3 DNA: TGTGCCAGCAGCTTAGCGCTACAGGGGAGGACCGCTGAAGCTTTCTTT
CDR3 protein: CASSLALQGRTAEAFF

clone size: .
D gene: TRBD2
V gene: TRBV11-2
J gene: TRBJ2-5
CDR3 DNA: TGTGCCAGCAGCATGGGGGGGAGCCAAGAGACCCAGTACTTC
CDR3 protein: CASSMGGSQETQYF

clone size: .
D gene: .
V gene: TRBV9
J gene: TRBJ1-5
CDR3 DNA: TGTGCCAGCAGCGTATCCTCAGATGGCTGGCAGCCCCAGCATTTT
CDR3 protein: CASSVSSDGWQPQHF

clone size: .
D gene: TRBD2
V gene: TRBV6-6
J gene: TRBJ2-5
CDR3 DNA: TGTGCCAGCAGTGCGACTAGCGGACAAGAGACCCAGTACTTC
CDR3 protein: CASSATSGQETQYF

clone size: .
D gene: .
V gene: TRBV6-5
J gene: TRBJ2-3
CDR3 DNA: TGTGCCAGCATCTCCCAGGGAGGTCATACGCAGTATTTT
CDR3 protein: CASISQGGHTQYF

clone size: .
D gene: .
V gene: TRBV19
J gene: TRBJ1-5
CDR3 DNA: TGTGCCAGTAGAGGAGCGGGGGCGCAGGATCAGCCCCAGCATTTT
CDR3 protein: CASRGAGAQDQPQHF

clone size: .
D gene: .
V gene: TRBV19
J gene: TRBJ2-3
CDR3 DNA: TGTGCCAGTAGTTCCACCGGGACCGCGGGCGTATTGGGGCAGTATTTT
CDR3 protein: CASSSTGTAGVLGQYF

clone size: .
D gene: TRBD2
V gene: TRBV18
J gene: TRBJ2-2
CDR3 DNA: TGTGCCAGCTCACCACCCCTAGCGGGAGGAGGCACCGGGGAGCTGTTTTTT
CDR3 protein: CASSPPLAGGGTGELFF

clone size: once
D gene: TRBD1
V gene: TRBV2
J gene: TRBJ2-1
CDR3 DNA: TGTGCCAGCAGGGGACAGGGGGCGGGCCAGAATGAGCAGTTCTTC
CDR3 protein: CASRGQGAGQNEQFF

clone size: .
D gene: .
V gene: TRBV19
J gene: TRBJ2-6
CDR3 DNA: TGTGCCAGTAGTACGCATAGCTCTGGGGCCAACGTCCTGACTTTC
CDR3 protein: CASSTHSSGANVLTF

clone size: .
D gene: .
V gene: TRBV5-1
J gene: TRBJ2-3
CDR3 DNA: TGCGCCAGCAGCTTGCCCTCCTCGAGCACAGATACGCAGTATTTT
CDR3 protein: CASSLPSSSTDTQYF

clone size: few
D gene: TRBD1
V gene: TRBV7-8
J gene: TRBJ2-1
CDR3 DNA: TGTGCCAGCAGCGACCGGACAGGGCGTGATGAGCAGTTCTTC
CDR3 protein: CASSDRTGRDEQFF

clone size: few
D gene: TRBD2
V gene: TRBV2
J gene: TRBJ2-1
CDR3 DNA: TGTGCCAGCCTCTTATTGGGACTAACCGCCAATGAGCAGTTCTTC
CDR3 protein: CASLLLGLTANEQFF

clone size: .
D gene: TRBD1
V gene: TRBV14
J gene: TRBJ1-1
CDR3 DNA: TGTGCCAGCAGCCAAGATCGTCCAGGGGGGCGCACTGAAGCTTTCTTT
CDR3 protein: CASSQDRPGGRTEAFF

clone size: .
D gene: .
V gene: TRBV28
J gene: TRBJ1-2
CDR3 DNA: TGTGCCAGCAGTTGGGGTGGGGGTTTCACTAACTATGGCTACACCTTC
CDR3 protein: CASSWGGGFTNYGYTF

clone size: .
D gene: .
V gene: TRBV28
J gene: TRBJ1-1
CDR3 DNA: TGTGCCAGCAGGGTTGGGAGCACTGAAGCTTTCTTT
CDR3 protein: CASRVGSTEAFF

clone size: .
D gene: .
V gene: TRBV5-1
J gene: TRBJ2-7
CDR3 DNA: TGCGCCAGCAGCGTTGGTCCGATGACCTACGAGCAGTACTTC
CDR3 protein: CASSVGPMTYEQYF